These 14 T cell receptor beta chains originate from one sample sequenced in a study of low-dose radiotherapy and immunotherapy resistance in tumors. Alpha and beta chains were covered, as first-strand cDNA relied on TRAV- and TRBV-specific primers. PCR amplification of the TCRs was performed with Phusion for 20 PCR cycles, and it relied on a constant-region primer together with a V-primer adapter. TCRdb re-called the reads through MiXCR, storing one row per CDR3 protein. The table includes thousands of distinct CDR3 sequences, about 53% detected once. These receptors all come from a human donor with advanced metastatic prostate, ovarian, gallbladder or colorectal cancer (not recorded which). This table probably holds off-target reads from a library built for another chain.

The gene calls are TRBV5-8 and TRBJ1-2; TRBD1 agrees at 7 bases. V shed 1 base, J shed 7 bases, and the junction held 7 bases outside the gene matches. This CDR3 has 14 amino acids. Germline assignment: CDR1 SGHTS and CDR2 YDEGEE. This chain's CDR3 is CASSLRTGVIGYTF. CDR3 in DNA: TGTGCCAGCAGCTTGAGAACAGGGGTTATTGGCTACACCTTC.

The CDR3 DNA is TGTGCCAGCAGTTTATTCGGCGGGGTCAATGAGCAGTTCTTC. Its translation: CASSLFGGVNEQFF. The chain recombines TRBV28 with TRBJ2-1; possible D gene TRBD2, 6 bases. Germline V CDR1 and CDR2: MDHEN, SYDVKM. Trimming took 1 base from V and 6 from J, leaving 10 bases between them. The CDR3 spans 14 residues.

The chain employs TRBV5-4 and TRBJ1-2; 7 nucleotides align to TRBD1. The V gene's germline CDR1 is SGHNT and CDR2 YYREEE (reference sequence). The CDR3 covers 13 residues. V shed 4 bases, J shed 6 bases, and the junction held 6 bases outside the gene matches. CDR3 coding DNA: TGTGCCAGCAGCAAAACCGGGACAGATGGCTACACCTTC. It specifies CASSKTGTDGYTF.

The chain's CDR3 is CASSRRGSDTQYF. The DNA of the CDR3 is TGTGCCAGCAGCCGCCGGGGGTCAGATACGCAGTATTTT. The chain joins TRBV11-1 to TRBJ2-3, with a possible D match to TRBD2 (6 bases). The CDR3 is 13 residues long. Germline lookup yields CDR1 SGHAT and CDR2 FQDESV (reference sequence). Trimming cost V 5 bases and J 4 bases, with 10 bases left between them. Full variable domain (remainder filled in from reference TRBV11-1 and TRBJ2-3): EAEVAQSPRYKITEKSQAVAFWCDPISGHATLYWYRQILGQGPELLVQFQDESVVDDSQLPKDRFSAERLKGVDSTLKIQPAELGDSAMYLCASSRRGSDTQYFGPGTRLTVL.

This chain connects TRBV12-3 or TRBV12-4 to TRBJ2-7; D is unclear. The CDR3 spans 16 residues. V gave up 3 bases and J gave up 2 bases, with 17 bases separating them. CDR3 loop: CASSFIARADAYEQYF. In DNA form, the CDR3 reads TGTGCCAGCAGTTTTATCGCACGCGCTGATGCCTACGAGCAGTACTTC.

About this clonotype: A read error may produce the germline difference seen at one junction end. This chain uses TRBV5-4 with TRBJ2-7, with a weak D call TRBD1 (5 bases). Germline V gene data show CDR1 as SGHNT and CDR2 as YYREEE (reference sequence). The CDR3 consists of 14 residues. CDR3 nucleotides: TGTGCCAACAGCTTGCCAGGGTCGTCCTACGAGCAGTACTTC. Amino acid sequence: CANSLPGSSYEQYF.

V gene TRBV14 combines with J gene TRBJ1-6, with D uncertain. The CDR3 sequence is 15 residues long. The germline V gene encodes CDR1 SGHDN and CDR2 FVKESK. V shed 4 bases and J shed 0 bases, with 7 bases lying between them. CDR3 DNA: TGTGCCAGCAGCCGTGCAGGCTCCTATAATTCACCCCTCCACTTT. Protein: CASSRAGSYNSPLHF.

This chain uses TRBV11-2 with TRBJ2-7; D unresolved. This CDR3 comprises 14 residues. Trimming cost V 6 bases and J 0 bases, with 12 bases left between them. CDR1 is SGHAT and CDR2 is FQNNGV in the germline V gene. This chain's CDR3 is CASSPSANSYEQYF. The CDR3 DNA follows: TGTGCCAGCAGTCCGAGCGCTAACTCCTACGAGCAGTACTTC.

This clonotype has just a few counts. The V gene is TRBV2, the J gene TRBJ2-7; 10 bases match TRBD1. With 3 bases clipped from V and 6 bases from J, the junction kept 5 bases outside the gene matches. The CDR3 sequence is 14 residues long. Germline CDR1 reads SNHLY; CDR2 reads FYNNEI. The CDR3 DNA sequence: TGTGCCAGCAGTGACGACAGGGGGCGCGGCGAGCAGTACTTC. The encoded protein is CASSDDRGRGEQYF. Using reference TRBV2 and TRBJ2-7 for the parts outside the CDR3, the full variable domain is EPEVTQTPSHQVTQMGQEVILRCVPISNHLYFYWYRQILGQKVEFLVSFYNNEISEKSEIFDDQFSVERPDGSNFTLKIRSTKLEDSAMYFCASSDDRGRGEQYFGPGTRLTVT.

The V call is TRBV12-3 or TRBV12-4, the J call TRBJ2-3; 8 bases map to TRBD1. V shed 6 bases, J shed 6 bases, and the junction held 11 bases outside the gene matches. The CDR3 is made up of 15 amino acids. The CDR3 nucleotides read TGTGCCAGCAGCCCGGACAGGGTACAATTGGATACGCAGTATTTT. Its protein product is CASSPDRVQLDTQYF.

V is TRBV4-3 and J is TRBJ2-4; D gene uncertain. Germline V lookup: CDR1 LGHNA, CDR2 YSLEER. The V end was cut by 0 bases, the J end by 0 bases, with 9 bases between. There are 16 residues in the CDR3. CDR3 in amino acids: CASSQDGDQAKNIQYF. CDR3 nucleotide sequence: TGCGCCAGCAGCCAAGATGGAGACCAAGCCAAAAACATTCAGTACTTC.

V and J are TRBV28 and TRBJ2-7; 7 bases fit TRBD2. From germline, CDR1 is MDHEN and CDR2 SYDVKM. With V trimmed by 3 bases and J by 4 bases, 6 bases remained unmatched. The CDR3 consists of 14 residues. The CDR3 DNA sequence: TGTGCCAGCAGTTTCAGGGTCGGGAGGTACGAGCAGTACTTC. This encodes CASSFRVGRYEQYF.

The chain employs TRBV28 and TRBJ1-2, with 7 positions matching TRBD1. Trimming cost V 6 bases and J 0 bases; bases outside gene matches: 10. This CDR3 region has 16 residues. Germline V gene sequence: CDR1 MDHEN, CDR2 SYDVKM. CDR3 DNA: TGTGCCAGCAGACCTATGAACAGGGGAGCTAACTATGGCTACACCTTC. Encoded protein: CASRPMNRGANYGYTF.

The CDR3 region is CATSEYNEQFF. The CDR3 DNA sequence: TGTGCCACCAGTGAATACAATGAGCAGTTCTTC. The rearrangement uses TRBV24-1 and TRBJ2-1; D uncertain. The CDR3 is 11 residues long. V dropped 4 bases and J dropped 4 bases, with 1 base sitting between them. In germline, CDR1 is KGHDR, CDR2 SFDVKD.